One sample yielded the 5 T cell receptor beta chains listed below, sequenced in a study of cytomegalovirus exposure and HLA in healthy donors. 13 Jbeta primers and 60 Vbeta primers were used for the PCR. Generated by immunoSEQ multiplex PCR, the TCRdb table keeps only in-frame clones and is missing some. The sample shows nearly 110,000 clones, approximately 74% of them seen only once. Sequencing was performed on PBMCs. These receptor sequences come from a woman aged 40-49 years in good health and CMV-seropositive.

CDR3 residues: CASSLSERGGAEQFF. Here the CDR3 DNA reads TGTGCCAGCAGCTTGAGTGAGCGGGGGGGCGCTGAGCAGTTCTTC. The chain joins TRBV7-3 to TRBJ2-1; TRBD2 aligns across 10 bases. The germline CDR1 and CDR2 sequences are SGHTA and FQGTGA. The junction had 8 bases not matched to a gene; V was cut back by 3 bases and J by 9 bases. The CDR3 totals 15 residues.

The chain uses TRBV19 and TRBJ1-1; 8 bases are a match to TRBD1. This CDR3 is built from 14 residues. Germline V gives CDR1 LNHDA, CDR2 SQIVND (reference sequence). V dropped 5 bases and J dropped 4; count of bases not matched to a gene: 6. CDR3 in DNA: TGTGCCAGTAGTCCGGACAGGGTTGGCACTGAAGCTTTCTTT. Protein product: CASSPDRVGTEAFF.

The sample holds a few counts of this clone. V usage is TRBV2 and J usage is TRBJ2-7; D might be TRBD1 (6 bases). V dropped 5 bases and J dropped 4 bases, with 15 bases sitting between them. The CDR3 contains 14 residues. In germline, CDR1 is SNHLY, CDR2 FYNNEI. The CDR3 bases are TGTGCCAGCAGTAAGGGGGTCTTAGATTACGAGCAGTACTTC. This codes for CASSKGVLDYEQYF.

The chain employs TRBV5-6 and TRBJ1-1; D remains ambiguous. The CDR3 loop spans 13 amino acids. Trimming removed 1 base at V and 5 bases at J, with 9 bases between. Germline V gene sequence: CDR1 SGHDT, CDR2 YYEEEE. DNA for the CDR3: TGTGCCAGCAGCTTGAACCCGAGGACTGAAGCTTTCTTT. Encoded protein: CASSLNPRTEAFF. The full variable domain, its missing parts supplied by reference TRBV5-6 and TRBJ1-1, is DAGVTQSPTHLIKTRGQQVTLRCSPKSGHDTVSWYQQALGQGPQFIFQYYEEEERQRGNFPDRFSGHQFPNYSSELNVNALLLGDSALYLCASSLNPRTEAFFGQGTRLTVV.

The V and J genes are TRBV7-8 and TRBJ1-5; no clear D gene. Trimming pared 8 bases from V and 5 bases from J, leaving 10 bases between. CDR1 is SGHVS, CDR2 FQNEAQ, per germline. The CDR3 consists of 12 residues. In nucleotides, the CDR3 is TGTGCCAGCTCCTACGGTGATCAGCCCCAGCATTTT. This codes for CASSYGDQPQHF. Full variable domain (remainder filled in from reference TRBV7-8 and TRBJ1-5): GAGVSQSPRYKVAKRGQDVALRCDPISGHVSLFWYQQALGQGPEFLTYFQNEAQLDKSGLPSDRFFAERPEGSVSTLKIQRTQQEDSAVYLCASSYGDQPQHFGDGTRLSIL.